The T cell receptor (beta chain) under discussion was sequenced for a study of Ad26.COV2.S vaccination and SARS-CoV-2 variants. Study in general: Trial arm assignment for the donor was COV1001 Ad26.COV2.S. Dosing was one shot or two shots 56 days apart.

Data came from immunoSEQ multiplex PCR; TCRdb stores just in-frame clones and leaves some out. This sample yields around 400,000 clones, of which over 75% are seen a single time; under 2% belongs to the top ten. Trimming left V 0 bases short and J 4 bases short, with 5 bases between. Germline CDR1 reads SGHKS; CDR2 reads YYEKEE (reference sequence). The CDR3 runs 13 residues. The treatment is: roughly 19 received Ad26.COV2.S at low or high dose, single or two shots; about 5 received placebo; per-sample allocation not given. Collection of samples fell on day 63 after the first vaccine or placebo injection. An 18-55-year-old adult in Boston served as donor. Of note for this clone: No antigen is known for it.

Study conclusions and caveats: Vaccine and placebo recipients had comparable breadth of non-spike TCRs.

The chain links TRBV5-5 to TRBJ2-4; D gene uncertain. Sequences were derived from peripheral blood, sampled in a trial of Ad26.COV2.S vaccine versus placebo. The TCR comes from a person aged 18-60 years who received the Ad26.COV2.S COVID-19 vaccine or a placebo. In DNA, the CDR3 is TGTGCCAGCAGCTTGGACGGGAAAAACATTCAGTACTTC. Amino acids: CASSLDGKNIQYF.